The table lists the clone carrying this TCR beta chain with a count of one. What it binds is not known. These data are taken from a study of cytomegalovirus exposure and HLA in healthy donors. General observations from the study: Among TCR beta chains, those listed as cytomegalovirus-associated numbered some 170. Cytomegalovirus status, reportedly, was diagnosed with high specificity and sensitivity by the classifier.

Produced via immunoSEQ multiplex PCR; TCRdb's table is partial and in-frame only. The table shows tens of thousands of clones, with around four fifths occurring only once. The CDR3 spans 14 residues. Germline CDR1 is SGHRS and CDR2 is YFSETQ. V gave up 4 bases and J gave up 6 bases; unmatched junction bases: 9. The source of this sequence is a man younger than 40 in good health and CMV-seronegative. The V gene is TRBV5-1, the J gene TRBJ2-7, with 8 bases identical to TRBD2. Source material: PBMCs. The CDR3 protein is CASSPASGGGEQYF. CDR3 in DNA: TGCGCCAGCAGCCCGGCAAGCGGGGGAGGCGAGCAGTACTTC.